Presented here are 32 T cell receptor beta chains from one specimen sequenced in a study of shared clonotypes between healthy human individuals. The assay was immunoSEQ multiplex PCR, and TCRdb's table has in-frame clones only and misses some. Among approximately 1,500,000 clones listed, more than 95% were seen once. The specimen was naive CD4+ T cells sorted from blood. Sample subset: CD45RA+ positively selected. Receptors originate from a man younger than 40 in good health.

The V call is TRBV7-8, the J call TRBJ2-3; 8 nucleotides align to TRBD2. The V gene's germline CDR1 is SGHVS and CDR2 FQNEAQ. This CDR3 comprises 15 residues. J lost 8 bases, V lost 5 bases, and 12 bases had no gene match. CDR3 nucleotide sequence: TGTGCCAGCAGCCTCCTCAGCGGGGGCAGCCCTACGCAGTATTTT. It is translated as CASSLLSGGSPTQYF. Filled out from reference TRBV7-8 and TRBJ2-3, the complete variable domain reads GAGVSQSPRYKVAKRGQDVALRCDPISGHVSLFWYQQALGQGPEFLTYFQNEAQLDKSGLPSDRFFAERPEGSVSTLKIQRTQQEDSAVYLCASSLLSGGSPTQYFGPGTRLTVL.

In nucleotides, the CDR3 is TGTGCCAGCAGCGTAGCGTCAGGGGGCGGCACTGAAGCTTTCTTT. Protein product: CASSVASGGGTEAFF. V gene TRBV9 combines with J gene TRBJ1-1; 8 positions agree with TRBD1. CDR3 length equals 15 residues. Germline CDR1 SGDLS, CDR2 YYNGEE. V shed 0 bases and J 4 bases; nucleotides not matched to a gene: 5.

The rearrangement uses TRBV7-9 and TRBJ2-1; D call uncertain. V lost 8 bases to trimming and J lost 3 bases, with 11 bases between them. CDR1 SEHNR and CDR2 FQNEAQ come from the germline V gene (reference sequence). The CDR3 runs to 13 residues. The DNA of the CDR3 is TGTGCCAGCGTAAGAGCCGGCTACAATGAGCAGTTCTTC. Amino acid sequence: CASVRAGYNEQFF.

This chain links TRBV7-9 with TRBJ1-4, with D perhaps TRBD1 (5 bases). V was shortened by 1 base and J by 8 bases, with 11 bases between the two germline ends. CDR1 is SEHNR, CDR2 FQNEAQ, per germline (reference sequence). The CDR3 has 14 residues. Here the CDR3 DNA reads TGTGCCAGCAGCTTAGTCTCAGGGCGGGAAAAACTGTTTTTT. This codes for CASSLVSGREKLFF.

The genes are TRBV10-3 and TRBJ2-1; 13 nucleotides agree with TRBD2. This CDR3 spans 14 amino acids. Germline assignment: CDR1 ENHRY and CDR2 SYGVKD. V lost 8 bases to trimming and J lost 9 bases; unmatched junction nucleotides: 7. The CDR3, as DNA: TGTGCCATCCAAGGACTAGCGGGAGATTTTGAGCAGTTCTTC. Its protein is CAIQGLAGDFEQFF.

V and J are TRBV6-6 and TRBJ2-3; D ambiguous. The CDR3 is 11 amino acids. Germline loops: CDR1 MNHNY, CDR2 SVGAGI (reference sequence). Trimming stripped 6 bases from V and 6 bases from J, with 7 bases between. Written as DNA, the CDR3 is TGTGCCAGCAGCCCGGTGGATACGCAGTATTTT. Translating it yields CASSPVDTQYF.

With regard to this clone: This CDR3 is also generated by other DNA sequences in the sample. The rearrangement joins TRBV18 to TRBJ2-1; a weak D match, TRBD1 (5 bases). The germline CDR1 and CDR2 sequences are KGHSH and LQKENI. CDR3 size: 15 residues. V lost 3 bases to trimming and J lost 1 base, with 10 bases between them. CDR3 sequence: CASSPQGSSYNEQFF. CDR3 nucleotide sequence: TGTGCCAGCTCACCCCAGGGTTCATCCTACAATGAGCAGTTCTTC.

This chain uses TRBV29-1 with TRBJ1-3; D unresolved. The CDR3 extends over 13 amino acids. Trimming took 6 bases from V and 0 from J, leaving 9 bases between them. The germline CDR1 and CDR2 sequences are SQVTM and ANQGSEA. CDR3 region: CSVEQYSGNTIYF. The CDR3, as DNA: TGCAGCGTGGAACAGTACTCTGGAAACACCATATATTTT.

This chain's CDR3 is CASKPFPQGPDTQYF. The CDR3 DNA reads as TGTGCCAGCAAGCCTTTTCCGCAGGGGCCAGATACGCAGTATTTT. The V call is TRBV6-5, the J call TRBJ2-3, with D possibly TRBD1 on 6 matching bases. The CDR3 loop spans 15 amino acids. Germline-derived CDR1 and CDR2 are MNHEY and SVGAGI. The V gene lost 7 bases and the J gene lost 4 bases, with 18 bases spanning the gap.

The V call is TRBV18, the J call TRBJ2-5; D may be TRBD2 (5 bases). Germline-derived CDR1 and CDR2 are KGHSH and LQKENI. The V end was cut by 1 base, the J end by 5 bases, with 11 bases between. The CDR3 is 14 amino acids. The chain's CDR3 is CASSPRLEVETQYF. The CDR3 bases are TGTGCCAGCTCACCACGGCTGGAGGTGGAGACCCAGTACTTC. The full variable domain, with the rest looked up from reference TRBV18 and TRBJ2-5, is NAGVMQNPRHLVRRRGQEARLRCSPMKGHSHVYWYRQLPEEGLKFMVYLQKENIIDESGMPKERFSAEFPKEGPSILRIQQVVRGDSAAYFCASSPRLEVETQYFGPGTRLLVL.

V is TRBV5-1 and J is TRBJ2-5; D is undetermined. Trimming took 0 bases from V and 4 from J, leaving 13 bases between them. Germline loops: CDR1 SGHRS, CDR2 YFSETQ. CDR3 length: 15 amino acids. The CDR3 loop reads CASSLASSAPETQYF. The DNA of the CDR3 is TGCGCCAGCAGCTTGGCCAGTTCCGCCCCAGAGACCCAGTACTTC.

This clone was found once. This chain links TRBV6-1 with TRBJ2-4; D uncertain. Germline V gene lookup returns CDR1 MNHNS and CDR2 SASEGT. V was clipped by 2 bases and J by 2 bases, with 25 bases between them. This CDR3 has 20 amino acids. The CDR3 DNA reads as TGTGCCAGCAGTGAAAGATACCGGTTTCAAACCCAAGTTCCCAAAAACATTCAGTACTTC. This translates into CASSERYRFQTQVPKNIQYF.

The chain is built from TRBV2 and TRBJ2-2, with D possibly matching TRBD2 (5 bases). Germline V gives CDR1 SNHLY, CDR2 FYNNEI. The CDR3 runs to 16 residues. V was clipped by 6 bases and J by 4 bases, with 18 bases between them. CDR3 residues: CASRWGAEPATGELFF. In DNA, the CDR3 is TGTGCCAGCAGATGGGGAGCGGAACCCGCCACCGGGGAGCTGTTTTTT.

The rearrangement links TRBV4-1 to TRBJ2-5; the match to TRBD2 covers 10 bases. The V gene end was trimmed by 4 bases and the J gene end by 5 bases; junction bases not matched to a gene: 10. The V gene's germline CDR1 is MGHRA and CDR2 YSYEKL. The CDR3 spans 16 residues. CDR3 in DNA: TGCGCCAGCAGCCCCGGGATAGCGGGAGGCACGGAGACCCAGTACTTC. Translating gives CASSPGIAGGTETQYF.

In nucleotides, the CDR3 is TGTGCCAGCAGCTTACGGTCGGGACAGTTCGATTCCTACAATGAGCAGTTCTTC. It encodes CASSLRSGQFDSYNEQFF. The rearrangement uses TRBV7-6 and TRBJ2-1; 7 bases align to TRBD1. V was clipped by 2 bases and J by 1 base; unmatched bases: 11. This CDR3 has 18 residues. Germline values: CDR1 SGHVS, CDR2 FNYEAQ.

Concerning this clone itself: The sample contains more than one DNA sequence encoding this CDR3. V is TRBV30 and J is TRBJ2-2; tentatively, D is TRBD1 (5 bases). V was cut by 0 bases and J by 6 bases, with 8 bases left in between. Per the germline V gene, CDR1 is GTSNPN and CDR2 is SVGIG (reference sequence). This CDR3 comprises 13 residues. In nucleotides, the CDR3 is TGTGCCTGGAGTGTACGCAGGGCCGGGGAGCTGTTTTTT. Protein product: CAWSVRRAGELFF.

The chain is built from TRBV7-6 and TRBJ2-7, with D perhaps matching TRBD1 or TRBD2 (5 bases each). Germline CDR1 is SGHVS and CDR2 is FNYEAQ. V lost 1 base and J lost 1, with 20 bases in between. CDR3 length: 18 residues. The CDR3 loop reads CASSLDPPQGERSYEQYF. CDR3 nucleotide sequence: TGTGCCAGCAGCTTAGACCCCCCCCAGGGAGAACGATCCTACGAGCAGTACTTC.

CDR3 DNA: TGTGCCAGCAGTTTTGGAGTAGCCAAAAACATTCAGTACTTC. This encodes CASSFGVAKNIQYF. V is TRBV28 and J is TRBJ2-4; D gene unclear. Looked up from germline, CDR1 is MDHEN and CDR2 is SYDVKM. The CDR3 spans 14 residues. With 3 bases removed from V and 0 bases from J, the gap between germline ends came to 6 bases.

This sequence joins TRBV28 and TRBJ2-5, with D tentatively TRBD1 (6 bases). This CDR3 comprises 15 residues. CDR1 is MDHEN and CDR2 is SYDVKM in the germline V gene. Trimming shortened V by 6 bases and J by 5 bases, and 19 bases separated the two germline ends. In DNA, the CDR3 is TGTGCCAGCAGCTTACCCTCCAGGGGTCGGGAGACCCAGTACTTC. Its protein product is CASSLPSRGRETQYF. Full variable domain (rest looked up from reference TRBV28 and TRBJ2-5): DVKVTQSSRYLVKRTGEKVFLECVQDMDHENMFWYRQDPGLGLRLIYFSYDVKMKEKGDIPEGYSVSREKKERFSLILESASTNQTSMYLCASSLPSRGRETQYFGPGTRLLVL.

The chain employs TRBV10-3 and TRBJ2-7, with 8 positions matching TRBD1. There are 16 residues in the CDR3. The V gene end was trimmed by 0 bases and the J gene end by 7 bases; junction bases not matched to a gene: 11. Germline CDR1 is ENHRY and CDR2 is SYGVKD. CDR3: CAISESRTGFGGEQYF. The CDR3 nucleotides read TGTGCCATCAGTGAGTCGAGGACAGGGTTCGGGGGTGAGCAGTACTTC.

V is TRBV27 and J is TRBJ2-2, with TRBD1 matching over 7 bases. Germline CDR1 is MNHEY and CDR2 is SMNVEV (reference sequence). J gave up 2 bases and V 0 bases, and 6 bases lay outside the gene matches. The CDR3 loop spans 17 amino acids. CDR3 protein: CASSLSGGRLNTGELFF. CDR3 DNA: TGTGCCAGCAGTTTATCAGGGGGCCGTTTAAACACCGGGGAGCTGTTTTTT.

This clone occurred once. The chain employs TRBV9 and TRBJ2-3; D is unresolved. CDR3 length: 15 amino acids. CDR1 is SGDLS and CDR2 is YYNGEE in the germline V gene. Trimming removed 0 bases at V and 0 bases at J, with 8 bases between. The CDR3: CASSVEMASTDTQYF. CDR3 nucleotides: TGTGCCAGCAGCGTAGAGATGGCTAGCACAGATACGCAGTATTTT.

The rearrangement joins TRBV25-1 to TRBJ2-5; D not resolved. Germline CDR1 and CDR2: MGHDK and SYGVNS. The CDR3 loop spans 12 amino acids. Deletions cut 2 bases from V and 5 bases from J, with 6 bases between. In DNA, the CDR3 is TGTGCCAGCAGTGAAAGATTGGAGACCCAGTACTTC. As protein: CASSERLETQYF.

Remarks on this clone: This CDR3 is also generated by other DNA sequences in the sample. The chain joins TRBV5-1 to TRBJ1-1, with D possibly TRBD1 on 6 matching bases. CDR3 size: 13 residues. V lost 4 bases, J lost 0 bases, and 7 bases lay in between. Germline CDR1 is SGHRS and CDR2 is YFSETQ. Written as DNA, the CDR3 is TGCGCCAGCAGCCCAGGGGTGAACACTGAAGCTTTCTTT. Translating it yields CASSPGVNTEAFF.

CDR3 sequence reads: CASSLQGAQPQHF. The CDR3, as DNA: TGTGCCAGCAGTCTACAGGGCGCTCAGCCCCAGCATTTT. The genes are TRBV6-6 and TRBJ1-5; D is perhaps TRBD1 (6 bases). The germline V and J ends were trimmed by 5 bases and 6 bases, with 11 bases remaining between them. The CDR3 covers 13 residues. Germline V gene data show CDR1 as MNHNY and CDR2 as SVGAGI (reference sequence).

The V gene is TRBV7-2, the J gene TRBJ2-1; no clear D. This CDR3 region has 13 residues. V was pared by 6 bases and J by 5 bases, with 11 bases between. Looked up from germline, CDR1 is SGHTA and CDR2 is FQGNSA. The CDR3 nucleotides read TGTGCCAGCAGTCCAGATCTCAACAATGAGCAGTTCTTC. It specifies CASSPDLNNEQFF.

The chain couples TRBV9 to TRBJ2-5; 8 nucleotides align to TRBD1. J was trimmed by 5 bases and V by 4 bases; bases with no gene match: 7. Germline V CDR1 and CDR2: SGDLS, YYNGEE. The CDR3 loop spans 14 amino acids. The CDR3: CASSPSPGGETQYF. CDR3 DNA sequence: TGTGCCAGCAGCCCCTCCCCAGGGGGCGAGACCCAGTACTTC.

The CDR3 region is CASSSYKGQGADIQYF. The CDR3, as DNA: TGTGCCAGCAGCTCGTACAAGGGACAGGGGGCAGACATTCAGTACTTC. V is TRBV7-9 and J is TRBJ2-4, with TRBD1 identical over 12 bases. V lost 4 bases, J lost 8 bases, and 9 bases stayed unmatched. The V gene's germline CDR1 is SEHNR and CDR2 FQNEAQ (reference sequence). CDR3 length: 16 amino acids.

The rearrangement links TRBV6-6 to TRBJ2-7; a weak D match, TRBD2 (5 bases). V lost 10 bases and J 6 bases, leaving 16 bases between the germline ends. Looked up from germline, CDR1 is MNHNY and CDR2 is SVGAGI (reference sequence). CDR3 length equals 12 residues. The chain's CDR3 is CATRGRWSEQYF. CDR3 DNA sequence: TGTGCCACCAGAGGGCGGTGGTCCGAGCAGTACTTC.

This clone was observed once. The chain carries TRBV7-9 and TRBJ2-2; 13 nucleotides line up with TRBD2. With V trimmed by 6 bases and J by 5 bases, 3 bases remained unmatched. CDR1 is SEHNR, CDR2 FQNEAQ, per germline (reference sequence). The CDR3 consists of 15 residues. The CDR3 coding sequence is TGTGCCAGCAGTTTGGGACTAGCGGGAACCGGGGAGCTGTTTTTT. Translated, it gives CASSLGLAGTGELFF.

The chain has TRBV29-1 and TRBJ2-7; 9 bases align to TRBD1. V lost 3 bases, J lost 4 bases, and 10 bases stayed unmatched. In germline, CDR1 is SQVTM, CDR2 ANQGSEA. CDR3 length: 15 residues. This chain's CDR3 is CSVDSSGQGGYEQYF. In DNA form, the CDR3 reads TGCAGCGTTGATAGCTCGGGACAGGGTGGATACGAGCAGTACTTC.

The chain employs TRBV2 and TRBJ2-7; weak D call: TRBD1 (6 bases). V was trimmed by 1 base and J by 2 bases, leaving 9 bases between them. The V gene's germline CDR1 is SNHLY and CDR2 FYNNEI. CDR3 length: 14 residues. CDR3 sequence: CASSEGQEPYEQYF. DNA for the CDR3: TGTGCCAGCAGTGAAGGACAGGAACCCTACGAGCAGTACTTC.